This is a list of T cell receptor beta chains from one sample in a study of early T cells in non-severe SARS-CoV-2 infection. TCRdb used MiXCR to reprocess the 5' RACE reads, holding one entry per CDR3 protein. The sample contains approximately 18,000 distinct CDR3 sequences, more than 5% of which appear only once. Input material: whole blood. These receptors were collected from an adult who was a healthcare worker with PCR-confirmed SARS-CoV-2 infection or an uninfected control (not recorded which). Each CDR3 is given with its conserved first and last residue. The order of the fields is V gene, clone size, J gene, D gene, CDR3 protein, CDR3 DNA. A D gene is named only where the DNA matches it firmly. A clone size is listed for some rows: how often the clone was seen (once, few, many), or a class if it is expanded.

TRBV5-4,NA,TRBJ2-5,TRBD1,CASSRDRTETQYF,TGTGCCAGCAGCCGGGACAGGACGGAGACCCAGTACTTC
TRBV7-6,many,TRBJ2-5,NA,CASSLGHRETQYF,TGTGCCAGCAGCTTAGGCCATAGGGAGACCCAGTACTTC
TRBV5-1,many,TRBJ2-7,NA,CASSRGWTDSSYEQYF,TGCGCCAGCAGCAGGGGGTGGACGGACAGCTCCTACGAGCAGTACTTC
TRBV20-1,many,TRBJ1-2,NA,CSAQRIYGGSMGGYTF,TGCAGTGCCCAAAGAATTTACGGTGGTTCGATGGGAGGCTACACCTTC
TRBV6-6,many,TRBJ2-1,TRBD1,CASSPGQGGYNEQFF,TGTGCCAGCAGTCCAGGACAGGGGGGCTACAATGAGCAGTTCTTC
TRBV10-3,many,TRBJ2-7,TRBD1,CAISDPDRGGYEQYF,TGTGCCATCAGTGACCCCGACAGGGGAGGCTACGAGCAGTACTTC
TRBV6-5,many,TRBJ2-1,TRBD2,CASRQTSGVSYNEQFF,TGTGCCAGCAGACAGACTAGCGGGGTCTCCTACAATGAGCAGTTCTTC
TRBV7-2,medium-sized,TRBJ2-1,NA,CASSPSGARRFF,TGTGCCAGCAGCCCTTCAGGAGCGAGGAGGTTCTTC
TRBV12-3/TRBV12-4,medium-sized,TRBJ1-3,NA,CASSLERTKNTIYF,TGTGCCAGCAGTTTAGAGCGTACGAAAAACACCATATATTTT
TRBV20-1,few,TRBJ1-6,NA,CSARDRAGVERNSPLHF,TGCAGTGCTAGAGATCGGGCAGGAGTCGAGAGGAATTCACCCCTCCACTTT
TRBV7-8,NA,TRBJ2-5,TRBD2,CASSPLAYQETQYF,TGTGCCAGCAGCCCACTAGCGTACCAAGAGACCCAGTACTTC
TRBV5-1,many,TRBJ1-1,NA,CASSYYETITEAFF,TGCGCCAGCAGCTACTATGAGACAATCACTGAAGCTTTCTTT
TRBV2,NA,TRBJ1-5,NA,CASSELVRGSQPQHF,TGTGCCAGCAGCGAGTTAGTGAGGGGCAGTCAGCCCCAGCATTTT
TRBV4-1,many,TRBJ2-2,NA,CASSQDRWRLNTGELFF,TGCGCCAGCAGCCAAGATCGCTGGCGTTTGAACACCGGGGAGCTGTTTTTT
TRBV9,many,TRBJ1-3,NA,CASSLLGVAGNTIYF,TGTGCCAGCAGCCTGTTGGGGGTAGCTGGAAACACCATATATTTT
TRBV20-1,many,TRBJ1-2,NA,CSARDTNYGYTF,TGCAGTGCTAGAGACACAAACTATGGCTACACCTTC
TRBV6-5,few,TRBJ2-1,TRBD2,CASSYSIAGLYNEQFF,TGTGCCAGCAGTTACTCGATAGCGGGGCTATACAATGAGCAGTTCTTC
TRBV9,many,TRBJ1-1,NA,CASSAQGYTEAFF,TGTGCCAGCAGCGCTCAGGGATACACTGAAGCTTTCTTT
TRBV11-2,many,TRBJ2-1,TRBD2,CASSALAGASNEQFF,TGTGCCAGCAGCGCGCTAGCGGGAGCTTCCAATGAGCAGTTCTTC
TRBV7-9,few,TRBJ2-3,NA,CASSLSAPTDTQYF,TGTGCCAGCAGCCTTAGTGCCCCCACAGATACGCAGTATTTT
TRBV29-1,many,TRBJ2-3,NA,CSVGRDTDTQYF,TGCAGCGTTGGTAGGGACACAGATACGCAGTATTTT
TRBV4-2,many,TRBJ2-2,NA,CASSQEGHSNTGELFF,TGTGCCAGCAGCCAAGAAGGACACTCGAACACCGGGGAGCTGTTTTTT
TRBV27,medium-sized,TRBJ1-1,NA,CASSSNLPTPMNTEAFF,TGTGCCAGCAGTTCTAACCTACCCACTCCTATGAACACTGAAGCTTTCTTT
TRBV11-2,few,TRBJ2-4,NA,CASRWQEKNIQYF,TGTGCCAGCAGGTGGCAGGAAAAAAACATTCAGTACTTC
TRBV20-1,medium-sized,TRBJ1-5,NA,CSARDPGANQPQHF,TGCAGTGCTAGAGATCCAGGGGCTAATCAGCCCCAGCATTTT
TRBV18,medium-sized,TRBJ2-1,NA,CASSPWRDLNNEQFF,TGTGCCAGCTCACCGTGGCGGGACCTAAACAATGAGCAGTTCTTC
TRBV7-9,many,TRBJ1-2,NA,CASSLGGIGGSTF,TGTGCCAGCAGCTTAGGAGGAATCGGCGGGTCCACCTTC
TRBV18,many,TRBJ2-1,NA,CASSPLRTEQFF,TGTGCCAGCTCACCACTCCGTACTGAGCAGTTCTTC
TRBV12-3/TRBV12-4,medium-sized,TRBJ2-5,NA,CASSLALGQETQYF,TGTGCCAGCAGTTTAGCGCTGGGGCAAGAGACCCAGTACTTC
TRBV5-1,many,TRBJ2-1,NA,CASSPTFGHNEQFF,TGCGCCAGCAGCCCCACCTTCGGGCACAATGAGCAGTTCTTC
TRBV29-1,many,TRBJ2-5,NA,CSVLSPRETQYF,TGCAGCGTTTTAAGTCCTCGGGAGACCCAGTACTTC
TRBV6-2/TRBV6-3,many,TRBJ2-1,NA,CASSLREPYNEQFF,TGTGCCAGCAGCCTACGGGAGCCCTACAATGAGCAGTTCTTC
TRBV27,few,TRBJ2-7,TRBD1,CASSEPNRGWKYF,TGTGCCAGCAGTGAACCCAACAGGGGGTGGAAGTACTTC
TRBV7-2,many,TRBJ1-1,NA,CASSPRLTVIEGTEAFF,TGTGCCAGCAGCCCTCGTTTGACGGTTATCGAGGGGACTGAAGCTTTCTTT
TRBV20-1,medium-sized,TRBJ2-3,TRBD2,CSAGRSGGADTQYF,TGCAGTGCGGGACGATCGGGAGGGGCAGATACGCAGTATTTT
TRBV30,few,TRBJ1-2,NA,CAWTNHRVKSPYGYTF,TGTGCCTGGACCAACCACAGGGTAAAATCCCCCTACGGCTACACCTTC
TRBV12-3/TRBV12-4,few,TRBJ1-2,NA,CASSLSGIGYTF,TGTGCCAGCAGTTTAAGTGGGATTGGCTACACCTTC
TRBV6-5,many,TRBJ2-1,TRBD1,CASRTDRGQGNEQFF,TGTGCCAGCAGGACAGACAGGGGGCAGGGCAATGAGCAGTTCTTC
TRBV6-1,medium-sized,TRBJ2-7,NA,CASSEAGAASYEQYF,TGTGCCAGCAGTGAAGCGGGGGCGGCCTCCTACGAGCAGTACTTC
TRBV21-1,many,TRBJ2-7,NA,CASSKEDGFYEQYF,TGTGCCAGCAGCAAAGAAGACGGCTTCTACGAGCAGTACTTC